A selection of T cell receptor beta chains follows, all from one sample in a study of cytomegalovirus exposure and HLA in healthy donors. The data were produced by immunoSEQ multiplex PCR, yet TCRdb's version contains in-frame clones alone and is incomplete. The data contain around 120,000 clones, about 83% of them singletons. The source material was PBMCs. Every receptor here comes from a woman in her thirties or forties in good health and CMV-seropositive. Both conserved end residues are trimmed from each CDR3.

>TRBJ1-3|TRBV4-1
ASSQDSGSSGNTIY
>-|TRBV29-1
SVGSGRAYEQY
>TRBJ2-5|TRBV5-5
ASSMAPTGGQETQY
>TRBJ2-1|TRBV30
AWFVGGSYNEQF
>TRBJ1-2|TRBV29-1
SAGTGGADGYT
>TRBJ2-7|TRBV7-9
ASSSGQTYEQY
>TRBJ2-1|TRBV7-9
ASSQLAGDNEQF
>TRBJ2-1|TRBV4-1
ASSQDAPGATDEQF
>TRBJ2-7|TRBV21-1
ASSPTDRGFYEQY
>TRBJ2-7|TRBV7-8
ASSLDQRPDSYEQY
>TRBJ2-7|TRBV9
ASSVEQGSYEQY
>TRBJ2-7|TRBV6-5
ASSYSAQRIEGEQY
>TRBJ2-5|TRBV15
ATSRSPSETQY